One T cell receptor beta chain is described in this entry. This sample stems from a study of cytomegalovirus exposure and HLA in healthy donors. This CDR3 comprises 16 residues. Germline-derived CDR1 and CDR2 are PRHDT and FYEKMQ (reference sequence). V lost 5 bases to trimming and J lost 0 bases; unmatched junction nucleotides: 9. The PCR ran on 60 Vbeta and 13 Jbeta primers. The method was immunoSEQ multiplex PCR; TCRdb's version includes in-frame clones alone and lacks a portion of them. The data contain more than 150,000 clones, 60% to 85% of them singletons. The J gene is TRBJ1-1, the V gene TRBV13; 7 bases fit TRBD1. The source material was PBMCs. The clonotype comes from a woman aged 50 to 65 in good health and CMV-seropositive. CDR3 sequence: CASSTSPRGMNTEAFF. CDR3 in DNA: TGTGCCAGCAGCACCAGCCCCAGGGGGATGAACACTGAAGCTTTCTTT.